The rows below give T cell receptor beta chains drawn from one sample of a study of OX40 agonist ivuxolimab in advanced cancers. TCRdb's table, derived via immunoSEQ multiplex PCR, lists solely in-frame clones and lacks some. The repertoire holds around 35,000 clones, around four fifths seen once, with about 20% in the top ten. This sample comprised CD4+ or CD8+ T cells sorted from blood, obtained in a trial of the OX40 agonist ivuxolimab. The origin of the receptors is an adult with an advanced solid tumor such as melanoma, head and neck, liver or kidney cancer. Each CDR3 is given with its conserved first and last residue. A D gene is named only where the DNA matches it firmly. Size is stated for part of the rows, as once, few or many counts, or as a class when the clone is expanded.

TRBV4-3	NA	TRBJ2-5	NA	CASSQEMGGAGETQYF	TGCGCCAGCAGCCAAGAGATGGGGGGGGCGGGAGAGACCCAGTACTTC
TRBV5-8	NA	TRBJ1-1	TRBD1	CASSWGQGSTEAFF	TGTGCCAGCAGCTGGGGACAGGGAAGCACTGAAGCTTTCTTT
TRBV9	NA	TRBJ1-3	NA	CASSVEVRGSGNTIYF	TGTGCCAGCAGCGTAGAGGTGAGAGGCTCTGGAAACACCATATATTTT
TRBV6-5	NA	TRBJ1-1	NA	CASSYSTWGEAFF	TGTGCCAGCAGTTACTCGACCTGGGGGGAAGCTTTCTTT
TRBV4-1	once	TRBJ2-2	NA	CASSQLLGSSTGELFF	TGCGCCAGCAGCCAGCTTCTAGGCTCGTCGACCGGGGAGCTGTTTTTT
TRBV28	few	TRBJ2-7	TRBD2	CASSPGTSGAIRRIQYF	TGTGCCAGCAGTCCGGGGACTAGCGGCGCCATCCGTCGGATCCAGTACTTC
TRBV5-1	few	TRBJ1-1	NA	CASGAGGTNTEAFF	TGCGCCAGCGGGGCGGGGGGCACGAACACTGAAGCTTTCTTT
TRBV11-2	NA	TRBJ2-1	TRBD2	CASSPGLAGDNEQFF	TGTGCCAGCAGCCCGGGACTAGCGGGCGACAATGAGCAGTTCTTC
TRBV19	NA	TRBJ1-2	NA	CASSILQGTNYGYTF	TGTGCCAGTAGTATCCTACAGGGTACTAACTATGGCTACACCTTC
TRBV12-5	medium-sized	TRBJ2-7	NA	CASGLVDEQYF	TGTGCTAGTGGTTTGGTCGACGAGCAGTACTTC
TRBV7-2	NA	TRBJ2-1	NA	CASSFDGATYNEQFF	TGTGCCAGCAGCTTTGACGGAGCCACCTACAATGAGCAGTTCTTC
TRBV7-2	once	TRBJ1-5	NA	CASSSGRSNQPQHF	TGTGCCAGCAGCTCCGGACGGAGCAATCAGCCCCAGCATTTT
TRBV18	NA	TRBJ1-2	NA	CASSSAGDNYGYTF	TGTGCCAGCTCATCGGCAGGGGACAACTATGGCTACACCTTC
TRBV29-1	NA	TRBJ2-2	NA	CSATDSLNTGELFF	TGCAGCGCCACGGACAGCCTAAACACCGGGGAGCTGTTTTTT
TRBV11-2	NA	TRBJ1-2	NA	CASSLDGDGYTF	TGTGCCAGCAGCTTAGATGGAGATGGCTACACCTTC
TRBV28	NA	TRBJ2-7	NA	CASSPFPFKKSYEQYF	TGTGCCAGCAGCCCTTTCCCCTTTAAAAAGTCGTACGAGCAGTACTTC
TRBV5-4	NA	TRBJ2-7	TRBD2	CASSLEMGLAGDEQYF	TGTGCCAGCAGCTTGGAAATGGGACTAGCGGGAGACGAGCAGTACTTC
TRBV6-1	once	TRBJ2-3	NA	CASSGRRLDRRADTQYF	TGTGCCAGCAGTGGTCGAAGACTAGACAGGAGAGCAGATACGCAGTATTTT
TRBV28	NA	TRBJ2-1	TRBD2	CASSTLAGGHLDEQFF	TGTGCCAGCAGTACCTTAGCGGGGGGGCATTTGGATGAGCAGTTCTTC
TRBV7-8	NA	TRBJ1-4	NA	CASSSPVATNEKLFF	TGTGCCAGCAGCTCTCCAGTTGCAACTAATGAAAAACTGTTTTTT
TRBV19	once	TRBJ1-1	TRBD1	CASIPGQGGGTEAFF	TGTGCCAGTATCCCGGGACAGGGTGGGGGAACTGAAGCTTTCTTT
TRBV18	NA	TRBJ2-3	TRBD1	CASSPTTGGDTQYF	TGTGCCAGCTCACCTACGACAGGGGGGGATACGCAGTATTTT
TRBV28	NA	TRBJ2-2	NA	CASSPSDIPYAANTGELFF	TGTGCCAGCAGTCCGTCCGACATCCCCTACGCGGCGAACACCGGGGAGCTGTTTTTT
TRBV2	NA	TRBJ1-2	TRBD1	CASSRQGANYGYTF	TGTGCCAGCAGCCGACAGGGGGCGAACTATGGCTACACCTTC
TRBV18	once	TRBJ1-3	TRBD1	CASSPQGQSLGNTIYF	TGTGCCAGCTCACCACAGGGACAGTCACTTGGAAACACCATATATTTT
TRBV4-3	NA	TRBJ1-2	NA	CASSPGTTANYGYTF	TGCGCCAGCAGCCCAGGGACGACAGCCAACTATGGCTACACCTTC
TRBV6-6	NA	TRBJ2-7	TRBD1	CASSYPEQGWEQYF	TGTGCCAGCAGTTACCCGGAACAGGGGTGGGAGCAGTACTTC
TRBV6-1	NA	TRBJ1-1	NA	CASSEGKNTEAFF	TGTGCCAGCAGTGAAGGAAAGAACACTGAAGCTTTCTTT
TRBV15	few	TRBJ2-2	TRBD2	CATSRVRGTSSTNTGELFF	TGTGCCACCAGCAGAGTCAGGGGGACTAGCAGTACGAACACCGGGGAGCTGTTTTTT
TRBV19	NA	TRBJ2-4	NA	CASSMWRTAKNIQYF	TGTGCCAGTAGTATGTGGCGAACAGCCAAAAACATTCAGTACTTC
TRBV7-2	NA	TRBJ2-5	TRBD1	CASSYGTESRETQYF	TGTGCCAGCAGCTACGGGACAGAGAGCCGGGAGACCCAGTACTTC
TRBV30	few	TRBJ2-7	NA	CAWAPPGPIYEQYF	TGTGCCTGGGCGCCCCCGGGGCCTATCTACGAGCAGTACTTC
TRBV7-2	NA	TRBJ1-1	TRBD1	CASSARQGAYTEAFF	TGTGCCAGCAGCGCCCGACAGGGGGCGTATACTGAAGCTTTCTTT
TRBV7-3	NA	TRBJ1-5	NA	CASSFGPGGNQPQHF	TGTGCCAGCAGCTTTGGCCCAGGGGGCAATCAGCCCCAGCATTTT
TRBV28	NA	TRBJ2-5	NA	CASTSPLAETQYF	TGTGCCAGCACCTCCCCACTGGCCGAGACCCAGTACTTC
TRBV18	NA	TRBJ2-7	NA	CASSPHRDDEQYF	TGTGCCAGCTCACCTCACAGGGACGACGAGCAGTACTTC
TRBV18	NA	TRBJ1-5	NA	CASSPAWTASNQPQHF	TGTGCCAGCTCACCCGCCTGGACAGCCAGCAATCAGCCCCAGCATTTT